The 15 T cell receptor beta chains below come from one sample, sequenced in a study of T cell responses to AZD1222 COVID-19 vaccine. Profiled with immunoSEQ multiplex PCR; TCRdb holds only in-frame clones, not every one. This table has roughly 140,000 clones, 90% to 95% appearing once. The sample consisted of peripheral blood, taken on day 0 of AZD1222 vaccination. These receptors were collected from an adult in good health.

The V call is TRBV2, the J call TRBJ1-2; D is uncertain. The germline gives CDR1 SNHLY, CDR2 FYNNEI. Trimming removed 7 bases from V and 9 bases from J, with 24 bases in between. This CDR3 spans 15 amino acids. The DNA for the CDR3 is TGTGCCAGCAAGGACCTAGGAGGTCCCCCTAGAAGCTACACCTTC. Translating gives CASKDLGGPPRSYTF. Variable domain in full (rest from reference TRBV2 and TRBJ1-2): EPEVTQTPSHQVTQMGQEVILRCVPISNHLYFYWYRQILGQKVEFLVSFYNNEISEKSEIFDDQFSVERPDGSNFTLKIRSTKLEDSAMYFCASKDLGGPPRSYTFGSGTRLTVV.

The V and J genes are TRBV3-1 (or the pseudogene TRBV3-2) and TRBJ1-1; possible D gene TRBD1, 5 bases. Germline CDR1 LGHDT, CDR2 YNNKEL (reference sequence). The CDR3 runs to 15 residues. Trimming took 2 bases from V and 5 from J, leaving 15 bases between them. The chain's CDR3 is CASSQRTSLGTEAFF. The CDR3 coding sequence is TGTGCCAGCAGCCAACGGACATCGCTTGGGACTGAAGCTTTCTTT.

The chain couples TRBV7-9 to TRBJ2-1; the D gene is possibly TRBD2 (5 bases). CDR3 length: 14 residues. Trimming took 10 bases from V and 6 from J, leaving 19 bases between them. CDR1 and CDR2 (germline): SEHNR, FQNEAQ (reference sequence). CDR3: CAITGSTNLNEQFF. The CDR3, as DNA: TGTGCCATTACGGGGTCCACGAACCTCAATGAGCAGTTCTTC. Supplemented by reference TRBV7-9 and TRBJ2-1, the full variable domain reads DTGVSQNPRHKITKRGQNVTFRCDPISEHNRLYWYRQTLGQGPEFLTYFQNEAQLEKSRLLSDRFSAERPKGSFSTLEIQRTEQGDSAMYLCAITGSTNLNEQFFGPGTRLTVL.

This rearrangement joins TRBV5-6 to TRBJ2-3; unclear D gene. CDR3 length equals 12 residues. Trimming took off 0 bases at V and 11 bases at J, with 10 bases between the two ends. Germline lookup yields CDR1 SGHDT and CDR2 YYEEEE. The CDR3 region is CASSLEDSLQYF. The DNA of the CDR3 is TGTGCCAGCAGCTTGGAGGATTCGCTGCAGTATTTT.

There are a few counts of this clone. This chain joins TRBV6-6 and TRBJ1-1; the match to TRBD1 covers 7 bases. Germline assignment: CDR1 MNHNY and CDR2 SVGAGI (reference sequence). V trimming: 7 bases; J trimming: 5 bases; junction bases outside the gene matches: 19. This CDR3 is 17 amino acids long. CDR3: CASIRGQAQAKGTEAFF. The CDR3 nucleotides read TGTGCCAGCATTCGCGGACAGGCCCAAGCAAAGGGAACTGAAGCTTTCTTT.

The rearrangement links TRBV3-1 (or the pseudogene TRBV3-2) to TRBJ1-5; D is unclear. The CDR3 is 15 residues long. Germline-derived CDR1 and CDR2 are LGHDT and YNNKEL (reference sequence). Trimming took 1 base from V and 3 from J, leaving 10 bases between them. CDR3 region: CASSQAGRYNQPQHF. Written as DNA, the CDR3 is TGTGCCAGCAGCCAAGCGGGCAGATACAATCAGCCCCAGCATTTT.

The rearrangement joins TRBV19 to TRBJ1-5; no firm D call. The CDR3 is 12 residues long. With 6 bases removed from V and 5 bases from J, the gap between germline ends came to 8 bases. Germline V gene lookup returns CDR1 LNHDA and CDR2 SQIVND (reference sequence). CDR3 in amino acids: CASSEGYQPQHF. CDR3 DNA: TGTGCCAGTAGCGAGGGATATCAGCCCCAGCATTTT.

The J gene is TRBJ2-2, the V gene TRBV5-1; tentative D call: TRBD2 (6 bases). The CDR3 covers 15 residues. V was clipped by 0 bases and J by 4 bases, with 10 bases between them. Germline CDR1 is SGHRS and CDR2 is YFSETQ. The CDR3 nucleotides read TGCGCCAGCAGCTTGGGTGCGGGAAGCACCGGGGAGCTGTTTTTT. Protein product: CASSLGAGSTGELFF.

The chain links TRBV3-1 (or the pseudogene TRBV3-2) to TRBJ2-1; the D gene is possibly TRBD2 (6 bases). Germline CDR1 reads LGHDT; CDR2 reads YNNKEL (reference sequence). The V and J ends lost 7 bases and 7 bases respectively, with 14 bases between them. The CDR3 is 13 residues long. The CDR3 spells CASTLRGLNEQFF. CDR3 nucleotide sequence: TGTGCCAGCACCCTACGGGGGTTGAATGAGCAGTTCTTC.

V is TRBV21-1 and J is TRBJ2-4; TRBD2 reflects the table's D call only, with no check against the DNA. TRBV21-1 counts as a pseudogene. The CDR3 totals 16 residues. CDR3 sequence reads: CASSKLAGRAKNIQYF. In nucleotides, the CDR3 is TGTGCCAGCAGCAAACTAGCGGGCCGAGCCAAAAACATTCAGTACTTC.

The chain has TRBV12-3 or TRBV12-4 and TRBJ1-2, with D maybe TRBD1 (5 bases). Trimming stripped 8 bases from V and 3 bases from J, with 13 bases between. There are 13 residues in the CDR3. The CDR3: CASWGGGDYGYTF. CDR3 DNA: TGTGCCAGCTGGGGTGGGGGGGACTATGGCTACACCTTC.

The chain couples TRBV15 to TRBJ2-2, with 8 nucleotides matching TRBD2. CDR3 length equals 16 residues. CDR1 and CDR2 from the germline V gene are LNHNV and YYDKDF (reference sequence). The V and J ends lost 3 bases and 0 bases, in that order; junction bases with no gene match: 3. DNA of the CDR3: TGTGCCACCAGCAGGACTAGCGTCGCGAACACCGGGGAGCTGTTTTTT. Translation gives CATSRTSVANTGELFF.

The CDR3 nucleotides are TGTGCCAGCAGTGAAAGACCCTCCGCTGGGGAGCTGTTTTTT. Protein product: CASSERPSAGELFF. J is TRBJ2-2 and V is TRBV2; D call uncertain. CDR3 length equals 14 residues. The germline V and J ends were trimmed by 2 bases and 8 bases, with 12 bases remaining between them. The germline CDR1 and CDR2 sequences are SNHLY and FYNNEI.

The chain links TRBV5-4 to TRBJ2-1; D is possibly TRBD2 (5 bases). The CDR3 spans 13 residues. Germline values: CDR1 SGHNT, CDR2 YYREEE (reference sequence). V lost 4 bases and J lost 0, with 5 bases in between. Here the CDR3 DNA reads TGTGCCAGCAGCCGGGACTCCTACAATGAGCAGTTCTTC. As protein: CASSRDSYNEQFF. The variable domain in full, completed from reference TRBV5-4 and TRBJ2-1, reads ETGVTQSPTHLIKTRGQQVTLRCSSQSGHNTVSWYQQALGQGPQFIFQYYREEENGRGNFPPRFSGLQFPNYSSELNVNALELDDSALYLCASSRDSYNEQFFGPGTRLTVL.

This clone occurred a few times. The chain couples TRBV6-5 to TRBJ2-1; unclear D gene. From germline, CDR1 is MNHEY and CDR2 SVGAGI. V was cut by 1 base and J by 0 bases, with 10 bases left in between. The CDR3 loop spans 16 amino acids. The CDR3 loop reads CASSYLETLSYNEQFF. The CDR3 bases are TGTGCCAGCAGTTACTTGGAGACTCTCTCCTACAATGAGCAGTTCTTC.